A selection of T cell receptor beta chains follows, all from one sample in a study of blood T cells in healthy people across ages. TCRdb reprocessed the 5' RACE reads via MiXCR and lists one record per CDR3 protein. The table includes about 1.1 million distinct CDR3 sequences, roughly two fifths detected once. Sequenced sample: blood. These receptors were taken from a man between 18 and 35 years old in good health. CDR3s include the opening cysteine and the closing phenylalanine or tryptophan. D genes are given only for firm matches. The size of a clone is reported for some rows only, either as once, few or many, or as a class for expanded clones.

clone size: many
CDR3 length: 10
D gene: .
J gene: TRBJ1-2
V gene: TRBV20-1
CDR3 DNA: TGCAGTGCTACGGTTAGAGGCTACACCTTC
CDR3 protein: CSATVRGYTF

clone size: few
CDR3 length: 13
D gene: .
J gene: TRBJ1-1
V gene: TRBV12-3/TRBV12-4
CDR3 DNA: TGTGCCAGCAATTGGGTCCTAGGCACTGAAGCTTTCTTT
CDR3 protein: CASNWVLGTEAFF

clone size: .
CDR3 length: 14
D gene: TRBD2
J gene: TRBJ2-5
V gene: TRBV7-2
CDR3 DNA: TGTGCCATCAGCTTCCGGGGGGGACAAGAGACCCAGTACTTC
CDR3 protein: CAISFRGGQETQYF

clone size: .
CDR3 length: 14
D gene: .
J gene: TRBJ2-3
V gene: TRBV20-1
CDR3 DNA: TGCAGTGCTAGCGGCGCGAGGGGGACAGATACGCAGTATTTT
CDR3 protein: CSASGARGTDTQYF

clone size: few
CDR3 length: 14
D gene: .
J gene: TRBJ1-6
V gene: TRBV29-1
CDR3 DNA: TGCAGCGTTGAAGGCCGCAACGACCATTCACCCCTCCACTTT
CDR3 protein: CSVEGRNDHSPLHF

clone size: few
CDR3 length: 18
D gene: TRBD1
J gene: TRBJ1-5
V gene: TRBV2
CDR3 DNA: TGTGCCAGCAGTTATTACTACACCGGGACAGGGTCGGATCAGCCCCAGCATTTT
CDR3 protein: CASSYYYTGTGSDQPQHF

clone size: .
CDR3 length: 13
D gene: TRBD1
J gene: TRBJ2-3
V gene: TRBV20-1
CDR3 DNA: TGCAGTGCCCGGGACAGGGGGTCAGATACGCAGTATTTT
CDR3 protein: CSARDRGSDTQYF

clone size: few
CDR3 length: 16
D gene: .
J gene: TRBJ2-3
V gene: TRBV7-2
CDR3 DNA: TGTGCCAGCAGCCCACTAGGGCGGGGACAAATAGATACGCAGTATTTT
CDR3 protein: CASSPLGRGQIDTQYF

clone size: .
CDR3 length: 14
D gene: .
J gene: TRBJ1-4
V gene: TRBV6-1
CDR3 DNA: TGTGCCAGCAGACTGACCGTTTCTAATGAAAAACTGTTTTTT
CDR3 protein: CASRLTVSNEKLFF

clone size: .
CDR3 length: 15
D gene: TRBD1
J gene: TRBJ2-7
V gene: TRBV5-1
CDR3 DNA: TGCGCCAGCAGCTTAGGAACAGGGGTAAGCAATGAGCAGTACTTC
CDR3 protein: CASSLGTGVSNEQYF

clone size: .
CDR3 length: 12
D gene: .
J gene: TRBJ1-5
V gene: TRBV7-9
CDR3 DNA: TGTGCCAGCGGGTCGTCGGGACAGCCCCAGCATTTT
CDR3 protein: CASGSSGQPQHF

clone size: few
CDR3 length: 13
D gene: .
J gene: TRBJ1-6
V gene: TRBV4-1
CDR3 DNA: TGCGCCAGCAGCCAAGAATCCCAGTCACCCCTCCACTTT
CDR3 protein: CASSQESQSPLHF

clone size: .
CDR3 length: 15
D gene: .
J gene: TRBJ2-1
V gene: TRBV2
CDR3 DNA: TGTGCCAGCAAGACAGTGGATAGCTCCTACAATGAGCAGTTCTTC
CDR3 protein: CASKTVDSSYNEQFF

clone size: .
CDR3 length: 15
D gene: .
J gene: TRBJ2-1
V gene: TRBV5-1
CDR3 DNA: TGCGCCAGCACGATCCAGGGTGGGGACTACAATGAGCAGTTCTTC
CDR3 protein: CASTIQGGDYNEQFF

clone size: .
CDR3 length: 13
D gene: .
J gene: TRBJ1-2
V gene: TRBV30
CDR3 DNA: TGTGCCTGGAGTGCCCCAGGGGTATATGGCTACACCTTC
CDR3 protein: CAWSAPGVYGYTF

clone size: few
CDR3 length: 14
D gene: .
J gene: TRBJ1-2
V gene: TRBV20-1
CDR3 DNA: TGCAGTGCCCCAGCCCCACGCCCCTACTATGGCTACACCTTC
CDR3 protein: CSAPAPRPYYGYTF

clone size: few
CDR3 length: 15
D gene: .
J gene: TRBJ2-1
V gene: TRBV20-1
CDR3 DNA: TGCAGTGCCTATAGGGGTGGGGGCTCCTACAATGAGCAGTTCTTC
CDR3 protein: CSAYRGGGSYNEQFF

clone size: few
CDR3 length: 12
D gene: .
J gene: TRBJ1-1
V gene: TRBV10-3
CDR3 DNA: TGTGCCAACGGGCCGGGGAACACTGAAGCTTTCTTT
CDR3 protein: CANGPGNTEAFF

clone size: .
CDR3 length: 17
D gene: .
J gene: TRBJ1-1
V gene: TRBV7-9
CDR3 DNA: TGTGCCAGCAGCTTATACAACCCCCAGATCAGCCGATTTGAAGCTTTCTTT
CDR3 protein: CASSLYNPQISRFEAFF

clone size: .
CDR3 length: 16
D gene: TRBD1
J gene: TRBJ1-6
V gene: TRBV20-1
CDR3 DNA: TGCAGTGCTAGCCACAGACAGGGGATAGTAGGCTCACCCCTCCACTTT
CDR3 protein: CSASHRQGIVGSPLHF

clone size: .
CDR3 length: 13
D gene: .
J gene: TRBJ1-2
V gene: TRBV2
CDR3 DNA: TGTGCCAGCAGTGGGGCTGTGAACTATGGCTACACCTTC
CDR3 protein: CASSGAVNYGYTF